This TCR beta chain was found in a study of high-grade serous ovarian cancer treatment subgroups. Broader study findings: Spatial context was lost because tumors were sequenced in bulk.

Tumor samples were obtained before definitive surgery or chemotherapy. This CDR3 comprises 15 residues. CDR1 KGHSH and CDR2 LQKENI come from the germline V gene. Germline trimming cut 2 bases from V and 5 bases from J; bases unmatched to any gene: 5. Details on this clone: The antigen is not known.

Clones were sequenced by immunoSEQ multiplex PCR, and TCRdb holds only the in-frame ones, with some missing. The sample records 7,000 or so clones, roughly 79% being singletons. Input material: tumor tissue. The V and J genes are TRBV18 and TRBJ2-1; TRBD2 matches 8 bases. This TCR came from a human donor with high-grade serous ovarian cancer. CDR3 region: CASSPGTSINNEQFF. In DNA form, the CDR3 reads TGTGCCAGCTCACCAGGGACTAGTATTAACAATGAGCAGTTCTTC.